The present T cell receptor beta chain was sequenced within a study of OX40 agonist ivuxolimab in advanced cancers. With respect to the entire study: Ivuxolimab was an agonistic, fully human IgG2 monoclonal antibody directed against OX40 (CD134), a costimulatory receptor. Peripheral TCRbeta sequencing aimed to test whether ivuxolimab altered TCR sequence diversity and caused clonal T-cell expansion. Three dose-escalation patients achieved partial responses, one with hepatocellular carcinoma and two with cutaneous melanoma. Intravenous ivuxolimab was administered to patients every 2 weeks at six dose levels: 0.01, 0.1, 0.3, 1.5, 3 and 10 mg/kg. Prior anti-PD-1, anti-PD-L1 or anti-CTLA-4 therapy was permitted, and checkpoint inhibitors had been received by around 39% of dose-escalation patients. In the dose-escalation cohort, roughly 82% of patients were male, and the mean age was approximately 60 years with a range of roughly 23 to 79. The paper describes the monotherapy dose-escalation part (N of about 55 patients) of the phase I trial of ivuxolimab. Among the roughly 52 dose-escalation patients, about 20 had hepatocellular carcinoma, 15 or so melanoma, 9 renal cell carcinoma and 9 head and neck cancer.

Study-wide findings and limitations: In partial responders in the 0.1-3.0 mg/kg groups, normalized peripheral clonal expansion was found to be among the lowest, especially among CD8+ T cells. After ivuxolimab, CD8+ T cells had more expanded clones than CD4+ T cells on average. At doses of 0.1 to 3.0 mg/kg, clonal expansion of both CD4+ and CD8+ T cells in blood was seen between baseline and week 6. Low levels of normalized T-cell clonal expansion were also seen in some nonresponding patients. Antigen specificity was not determined for the clonally expanded peripheral T cells.

As concerns this clone: Its target antigen remains unknown. Nothing much larger sits one base from this clone, and base qualities are not available.

Here V drops 8 bases and J drops 1 base, and the junction holds 9 bases not matched to any gene. CDR1 and CDR2 are read off the germline V gene as LGHNT and FRNRAP. The CDR3 contains 15 residues, cysteine and phenylalanine counted. Kept here is only the CDR3 DNA, which spans 45 bases and is read in frame from base 1. The trial excluded patients who had a history of autoimmune disease or who were on systemic immunosuppression. Peripheral blood for TCR sequencing was collected from all dose cohorts at baseline, on cycle 4 day 1, and on cycle 7 day 1. The samples were taken from a phase I, first-in-human, multicenter, open-label dose-escalation trial of ivuxolimab. Adults with locally advanced or metastatic head and neck squamous cell, hepatocellular, melanoma or renal cell carcinoma were enrolled in the trial. Before TCR sequencing, CD4+ T cells and CD8+ T cells from peripheral blood were sorted into separate populations.

Genomic DNA was isolated from the sorted cells so that the TCRbeta CDR3 region could be sequenced. The immunoSEQ Assay was used to sequence the TCRbeta CDR3 regions. TCRdb took over this immuneACCESS table, retaining in-frame rearrangements with V and J assigned. Such tables are incomplete; in checked studies, under half of the missing clones stem from an unresolved V gene, and the remainder is unexplained. This sample lists some 65,000 clones; about 88% were detected once. The ten top clones hold 12% of the sample. The chain links TRBV12-5 with TRBJ1-1, with 8 bases in between that match TRBD1. The sequence was collected from an adult with an advanced solid tumor such as melanoma, head and neck, liver or kidney cancer. The material was CD4+ or CD8+ T cells sorted from blood, obtained in a trial of the OX40 agonist ivuxolimab. At the DNA level, the sequence is TGTGCTAGTCGACCCGGGACAGGTGGGAACACTGAAGCTTTCTTT. Translated, this gives CASRPGTGGNTEAFF.